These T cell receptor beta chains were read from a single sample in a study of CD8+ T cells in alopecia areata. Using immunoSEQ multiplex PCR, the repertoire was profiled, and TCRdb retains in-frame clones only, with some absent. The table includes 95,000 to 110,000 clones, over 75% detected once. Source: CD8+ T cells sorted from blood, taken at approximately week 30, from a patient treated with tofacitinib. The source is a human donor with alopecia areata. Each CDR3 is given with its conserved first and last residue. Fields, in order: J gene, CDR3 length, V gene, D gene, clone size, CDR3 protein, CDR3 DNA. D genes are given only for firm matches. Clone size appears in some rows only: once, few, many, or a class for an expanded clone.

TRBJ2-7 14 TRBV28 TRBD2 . CASGGPSTSYEQYF TGTGCCTCGGGAGGCCCATCGACAAGCTACGAGCAGTACTTC
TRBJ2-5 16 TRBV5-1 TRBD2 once CASSLGLAGLQETQYF TGCGCCAGCAGCTTGGGACTAGCGGGGCTACAAGAGACCCAGTACTTC
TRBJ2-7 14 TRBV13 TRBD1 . CASSSDREGHEQYF TGTGCCAGCAGCTCGGACAGGGAAGGTCACGAGCAGTACTTC
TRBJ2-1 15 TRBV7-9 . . CASSPGTGYNNEQFF TGTGCCAGCAGCCCCGGGACTGGGTATAACAATGAGCAGTTCTTC
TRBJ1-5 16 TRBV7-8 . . CASSLAPGPGNQPQHF TGTGCCAGCAGCTTAGCCCCGGGGCCTGGCAATCAGCCCCAGCATTTT
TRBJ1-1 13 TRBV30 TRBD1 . CAWSGQGAITAFF TGTGCCTGGAGCGGACAGGGGGCGATTACGGCTTTCTTT
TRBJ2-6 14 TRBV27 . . CASRAGSGANVLTF TGTGCCAGCAGGGCAGGTTCTGGGGCCAACGTCCTGACTTTC
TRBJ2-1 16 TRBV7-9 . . CASSLYPGTVRGEQFF TGTGCCAGCAGCTTATATCCGGGGACCGTTCGGGGTGAGCAGTTCTTC
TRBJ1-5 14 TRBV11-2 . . CASSLDLGSLAQHF TGTGCCAGCAGCTTAGATTTAGGGAGTCTGGCCCAGCATTTT
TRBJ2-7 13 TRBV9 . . CASSVEDTYEQYF TGTGCCAGCAGCGTAGAAGACACGTACGAGCAGTACTTC
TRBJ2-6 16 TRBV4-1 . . CASSQDGSSGANVLTF TGCGCCAGCAGCCAAGACGGCAGCTCTGGGGCCAACGTCCTGACTTTC
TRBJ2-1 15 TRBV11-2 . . CASSFHSLLEEEQFF TGTGCCAGCAGCTTCCATTCTCTCCTAGAGGAGGAACAGTTCTTC
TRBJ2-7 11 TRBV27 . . CASSLGEEQYF TGTGCCAGCAGTTTGGGCGAAGAGCAGTACTTC
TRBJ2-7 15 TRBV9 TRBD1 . CASSASGTGAYEQYF TGTGCCAGCAGCGCCTCCGGGACAGGGGCCTACGAGCAGTACTTC
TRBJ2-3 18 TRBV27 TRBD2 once CASSFLAGGYLSTDTQYF TGTGCCAGCAGTTTTCTAGCGGGAGGGTATTTAAGCACAGATACGCAGTATTTT
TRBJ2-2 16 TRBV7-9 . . CASSYPPGVTPGELFF TGTGCCAGCAGCTACCCCCCAGGGGTCACCCCCGGGGAGCTGTTTTTT
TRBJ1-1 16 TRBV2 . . CASSDGHLGTDTEAFF TGTGCCAGCAGTGACGGGCACCTCGGGACTGACACTGAAGCTTTCTTT
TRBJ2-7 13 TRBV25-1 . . CASSNTGIGEQYF TGTGCCAGCAGTAACACAGGGATCGGCGAGCAGTACTTC
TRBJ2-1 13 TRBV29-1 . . CSVKRGNYNEQFF TGCAGCGTTAAAAGGGGGAACTACAATGAGCAGTTCTTC
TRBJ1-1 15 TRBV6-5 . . CASSYSGAIGTEAFF TGTGCCAGCAGTTACTCGGGGGCGATAGGCACTGAAGCTTTCTTT
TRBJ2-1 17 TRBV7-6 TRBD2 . CASSLGLAGGTYNEQFF TGTGCCAGCAGCTTAGGCCTAGCGGGAGGTACCTACAATGAGCAGTTCTTC
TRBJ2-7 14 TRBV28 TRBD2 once CASSWASGSYEQYF TGTGCCAGCAGTTGGGCTAGCGGCTCCTACGAGCAGTACTTC
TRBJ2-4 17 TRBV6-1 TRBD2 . CASSGSRLAGFINIQYF TGTGCCAGCAGTGGTTCACGACTAGCGGGGTTTATAAACATTCAGTACTTC
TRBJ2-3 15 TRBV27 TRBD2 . CASSLLAGVGDTQYF TGTGCCAGCAGTTTGCTAGCGGGAGTGGGAGATACGCAGTATTTT
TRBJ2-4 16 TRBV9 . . CASRRGVPVTKNIQYF TGTGCCAGCAGAAGGGGAGTTCCCGTTACCAAAAACATTCAGTACTTC
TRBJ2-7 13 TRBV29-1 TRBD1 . CSAQLTGFYEQYF TGCAGCGCCCAATTGACAGGGTTCTACGAGCAGTACTTC
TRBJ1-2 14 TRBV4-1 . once CASSLGTANYGYTF TGCGCCAGCAGCCTGGGGACGGCCAACTATGGCTACACCTTC
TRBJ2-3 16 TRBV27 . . CASSLYSPGAGDTQYF TGTGCCAGCAGTTTATATAGCCCAGGGGCGGGAGATACGCAGTATTTT
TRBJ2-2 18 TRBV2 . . CASSVSQLVGDFTGELFF TGTGCCAGCAGTGTCTCTCAACTAGTCGGCGACTTCACCGGGGAGCTGTTTTTT
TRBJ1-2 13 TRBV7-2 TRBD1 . CASSSGQNYGYTF TGTGCCAGCAGCTCGGGACAGAACTATGGCTACACCTTC
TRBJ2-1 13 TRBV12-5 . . CASGLGQYNEQFF TGTGCTAGTGGTTTGGGACAGTACAATGAGCAGTTCTTC
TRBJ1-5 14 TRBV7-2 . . CASSTLDRNQPQHF TGTGCCAGCAGCACACTAGACAGGAATCAGCCCCAGCATTTT
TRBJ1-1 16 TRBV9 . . CASSVEASGYNTEAFF TGTGCCAGCAGCGTAGAGGCCTCTGGTTACAACACTGAAGCTTTCTTT
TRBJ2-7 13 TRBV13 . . CASSLGDAYEQYF TGTGCCAGCAGCTTAGGGGACGCATACGAGCAGTACTTC
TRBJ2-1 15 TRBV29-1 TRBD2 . CSVDRRESSYNEQFF TGCAGCGTTGATCGGCGGGAGAGCTCCTACAATGAGCAGTTCTTC
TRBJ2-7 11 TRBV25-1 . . CASSGRYEQYF TGTGCCAGCAGTGGGAGGTACGAGCAGTACTTC
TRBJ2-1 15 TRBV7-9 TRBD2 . CASSLLAEADNEQFF TGTGCCAGCAGCTTACTAGCGGAGGCGGACAATGAGCAGTTCTTC
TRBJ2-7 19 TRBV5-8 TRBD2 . CASSTRPGLAGGGPYEQYF TGTGCCAGCAGCACGAGACCGGGACTAGCGGGGGGCGGCCCCTACGAGCAGTACTTC
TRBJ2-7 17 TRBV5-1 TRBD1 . CASSETGGAAPSYEQYF TGCGCCAGCAGCGAAACAGGGGGCGCCGCCCCCTCCTACGAGCAGTACTTC
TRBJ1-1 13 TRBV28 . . CASTAGGVTEAFF TGTGCCAGCACCGCGGGAGGGGTCACTGAAGCTTTCTTT
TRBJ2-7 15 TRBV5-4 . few CASSLRVGGVYEQYF TGTGCCAGCAGCTTGAGGGTCGGCGGTGTCTACGAGCAGTACTTC
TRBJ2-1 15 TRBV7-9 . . CASSPEGTVFPEQFF TGTGCCAGCAGCCCGGAGGGGACAGTTTTTCCCGAGCAGTTCTTC
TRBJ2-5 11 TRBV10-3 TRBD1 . CAISVRGGWNF TGTGCCATCAGTGTACGAGGGGGCTGGAACTTC
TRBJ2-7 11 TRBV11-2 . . CASSSGYEQYF TGTGCCAGCAGCTCAGGTTACGAGCAGTACTTC
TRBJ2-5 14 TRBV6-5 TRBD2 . CASSFGLAEETQYF TGTGCCAGCAGTTTCGGACTAGCGGAAGAGACCCAGTACTTC
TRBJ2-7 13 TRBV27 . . CASSFLGADEQYF TGTGCCAGCAGTTTTCTTGGGGCGGACGAGCAGTACTTC
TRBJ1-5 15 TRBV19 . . CASSIFGGANQPQHF TGTGCCAGTAGTATATTCGGGGGGGCCAATCAGCCCCAGCATTTT
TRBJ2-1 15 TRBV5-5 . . CASKPQGYSYNEQFF TGTGCCAGCAAGCCACAGGGATATTCCTACAATGAGCAGTTCTTC
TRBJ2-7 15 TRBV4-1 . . CASSPQQQTGYEQYF TGCGCCAGCAGCCCCCAGCAACAAACAGGGTACGAGCAGTACTTC
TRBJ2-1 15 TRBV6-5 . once CASSYSGTLVNEQFF TGTGCCAGCAGTTACTCCGGGACTCTGGTAAATGAGCAGTTCTTC
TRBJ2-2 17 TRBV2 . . CARRLGPGQPSSGELFF TGTGCCAGGCGCCTGGGCCCAGGACAGCCATCCTCCGGGGAGCTGTTTTTT
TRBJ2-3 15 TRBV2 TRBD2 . CASSSASGGSDTQYF TGTGCCAGCAGTAGCGCTAGCGGGGGGTCAGATACGCAGTATTTT
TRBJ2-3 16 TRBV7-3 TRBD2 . CASSLTAGDPTDTQYF TGTGCCAGCAGCTTAACGGCGGGGGACCCCACAGATACGCAGTATTTT